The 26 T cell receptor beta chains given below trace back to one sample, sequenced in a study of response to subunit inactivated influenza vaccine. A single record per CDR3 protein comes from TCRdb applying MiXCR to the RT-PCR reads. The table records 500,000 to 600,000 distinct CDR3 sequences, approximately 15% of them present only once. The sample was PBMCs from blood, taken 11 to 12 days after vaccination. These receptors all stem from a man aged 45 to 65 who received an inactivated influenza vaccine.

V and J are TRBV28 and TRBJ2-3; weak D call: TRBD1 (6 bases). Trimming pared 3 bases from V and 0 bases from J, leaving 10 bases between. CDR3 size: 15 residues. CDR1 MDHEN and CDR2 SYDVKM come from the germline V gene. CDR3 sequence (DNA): TGTGCCAGCAGTTTTGGGACAACGAGCACAGATACGCAGTATTTT. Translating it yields CASSFGTTSTDTQYF.

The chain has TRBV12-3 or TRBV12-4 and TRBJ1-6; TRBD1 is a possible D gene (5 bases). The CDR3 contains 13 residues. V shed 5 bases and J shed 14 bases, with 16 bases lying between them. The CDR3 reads CASSPGFRLALHF. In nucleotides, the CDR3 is TGTGCCAGCAGTCCAGGGTTTCGTCTGGCCCTCCACTTT.

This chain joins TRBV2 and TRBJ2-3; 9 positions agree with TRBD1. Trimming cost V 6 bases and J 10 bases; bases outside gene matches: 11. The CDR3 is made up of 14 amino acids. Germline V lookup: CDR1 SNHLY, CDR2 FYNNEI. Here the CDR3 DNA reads TGTGCCAGCAGGACCCGGGACAGGGTTGATCCGCAGTATTTT. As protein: CASRTRDRVDPQYF.

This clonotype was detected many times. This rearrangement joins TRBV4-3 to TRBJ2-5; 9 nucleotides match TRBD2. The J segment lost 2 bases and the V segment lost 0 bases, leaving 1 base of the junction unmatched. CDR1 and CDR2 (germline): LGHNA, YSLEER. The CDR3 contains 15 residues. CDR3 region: CASSQDLAGQETQYF. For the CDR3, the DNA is TGCGCCAGCAGCCAAGATCTAGCGGGACAAGAGACCCAGTACTTC.

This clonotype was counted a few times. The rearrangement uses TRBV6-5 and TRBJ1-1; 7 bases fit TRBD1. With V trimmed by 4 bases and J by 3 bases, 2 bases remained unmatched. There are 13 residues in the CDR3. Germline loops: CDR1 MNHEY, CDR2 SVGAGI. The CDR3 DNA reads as TGTGCCAGCAGTTGGGGGACAGACACTGAAGCTTTCTTT. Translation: CASSWGTDTEAFF.

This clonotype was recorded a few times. CDR3 sequence reads: CASSQDGLAGPQETQYF. The CDR3 nucleotides read TGCGCCAGCAGCCAAGATGGGCTAGCGGGGCCCCAAGAGACCCAGTACTTC. V and J are TRBV4-3 and TRBJ2-5; 9 nucleotides agree with TRBD2. CDR1 LGHNA and CDR2 YSLEER come from the germline V gene. J was trimmed by 1 base and V by 0 bases; bases with no gene match: 6. The CDR3 runs to 17 residues.

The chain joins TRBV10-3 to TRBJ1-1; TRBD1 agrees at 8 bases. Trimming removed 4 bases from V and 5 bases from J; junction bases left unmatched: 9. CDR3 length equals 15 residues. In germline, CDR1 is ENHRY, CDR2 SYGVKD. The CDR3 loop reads CAISARQGRETEAFF. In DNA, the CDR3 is TGTGCCATCAGTGCTAGACAGGGGAGGGAGACTGAAGCTTTCTTT.

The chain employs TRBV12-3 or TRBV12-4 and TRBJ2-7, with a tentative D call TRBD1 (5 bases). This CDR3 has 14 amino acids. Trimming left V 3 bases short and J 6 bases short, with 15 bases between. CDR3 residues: CASSFQGGRSEQYF. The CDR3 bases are TGTGCCAGCAGTTTTCAGGGCGGACGTTCCGAGCAGTACTTC.

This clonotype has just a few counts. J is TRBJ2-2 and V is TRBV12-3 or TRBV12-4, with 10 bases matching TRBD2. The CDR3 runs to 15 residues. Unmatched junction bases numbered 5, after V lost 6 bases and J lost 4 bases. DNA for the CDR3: TGTGCCAGCAGAAGAGCGGGGGGGTCCACCGGGGAGCTGTTTTTT. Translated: CASRRAGGSTGELFF.

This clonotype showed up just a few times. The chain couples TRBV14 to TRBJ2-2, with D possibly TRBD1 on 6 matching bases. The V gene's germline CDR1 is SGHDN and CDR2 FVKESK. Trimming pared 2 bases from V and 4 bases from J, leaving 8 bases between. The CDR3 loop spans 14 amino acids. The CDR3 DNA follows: TGTGCCAGCAGCCAAAACAGGGCCACCGGGGAGCTGTTTTTT. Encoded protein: CASSQNRATGELFF.

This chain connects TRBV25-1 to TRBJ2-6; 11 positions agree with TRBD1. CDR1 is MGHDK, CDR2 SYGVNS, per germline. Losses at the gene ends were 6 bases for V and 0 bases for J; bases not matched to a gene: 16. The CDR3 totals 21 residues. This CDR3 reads CASRAKDRGRPTLSGANVLTF. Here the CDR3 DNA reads TGTGCCAGCAGGGCCAAGGACAGGGGGCGGCCGACGCTCTCTGGGGCCAACGTCCTGACTTTC.

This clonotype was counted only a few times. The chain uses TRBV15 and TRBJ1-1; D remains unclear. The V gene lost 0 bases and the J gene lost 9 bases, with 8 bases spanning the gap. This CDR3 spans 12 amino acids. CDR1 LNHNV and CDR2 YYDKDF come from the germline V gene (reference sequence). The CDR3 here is CATSRDDRQAFF. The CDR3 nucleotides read TGTGCCACCAGCAGAGATGACCGACAAGCTTTCTTT.

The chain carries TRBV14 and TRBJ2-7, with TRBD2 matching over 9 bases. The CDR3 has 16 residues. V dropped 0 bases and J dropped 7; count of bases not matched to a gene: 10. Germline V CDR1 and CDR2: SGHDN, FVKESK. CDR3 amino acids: CASSQEPSGALLEQYF. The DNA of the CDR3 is TGTGCCAGCAGCCAAGAGCCTAGCGGGGCTCTCCTTGAGCAGTACTTC.

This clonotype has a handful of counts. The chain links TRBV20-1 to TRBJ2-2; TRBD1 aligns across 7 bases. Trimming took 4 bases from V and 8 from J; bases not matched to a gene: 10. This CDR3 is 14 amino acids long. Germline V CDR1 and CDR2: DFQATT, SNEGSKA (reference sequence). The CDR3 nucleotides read TGCAGTGCTACCCGGACAGGCGTTGTTGGGGAGCTGTTTTTT. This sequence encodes CSATRTGVVGELFF.

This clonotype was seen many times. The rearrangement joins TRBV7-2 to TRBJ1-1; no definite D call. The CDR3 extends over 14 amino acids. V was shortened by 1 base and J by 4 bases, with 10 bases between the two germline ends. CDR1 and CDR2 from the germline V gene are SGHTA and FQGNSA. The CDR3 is CASSLVAWGTEAFF. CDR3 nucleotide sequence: TGTGCCAGCAGCTTAGTGGCCTGGGGCACTGAAGCTTTCTTT.

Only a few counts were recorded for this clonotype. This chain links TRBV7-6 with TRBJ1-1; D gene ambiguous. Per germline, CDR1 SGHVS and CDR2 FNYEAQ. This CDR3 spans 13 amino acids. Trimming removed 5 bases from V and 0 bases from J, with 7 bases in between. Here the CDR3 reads CASSAELNTEAFF. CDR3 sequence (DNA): TGTGCCAGCAGCGCGGAGTTGAACACTGAAGCTTTCTTT.

The CDR3 DNA sequence: TGCGCCAGCAGCCAAGATGTAGCGGGTACCAACAATGAGCAGTTCTTC. As protein: CASSQDVAGTNNEQFF. The gene calls are TRBV4-1 and TRBJ2-1; 7 bases are a match to TRBD2. Germline CDR1 is MGHRA and CDR2 is YSYEKL. Losses at the gene ends were 0 bases for V and 5 bases for J; bases not matched to a gene: 7. The CDR3 sequence is 16 residues long.

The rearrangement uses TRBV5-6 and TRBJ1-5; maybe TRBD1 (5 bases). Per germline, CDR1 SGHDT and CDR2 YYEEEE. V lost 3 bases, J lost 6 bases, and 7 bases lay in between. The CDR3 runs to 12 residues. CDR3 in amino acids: CASSSRVQPQHF. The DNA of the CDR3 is TGTGCCAGCAGCTCCAGGGTTCAGCCCCAGCATTTT.

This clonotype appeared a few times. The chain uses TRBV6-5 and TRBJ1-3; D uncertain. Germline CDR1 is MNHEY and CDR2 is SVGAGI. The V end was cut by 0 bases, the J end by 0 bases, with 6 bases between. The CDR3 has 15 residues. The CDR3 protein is CASSYSTGSGNTIYF. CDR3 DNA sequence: TGTGCCAGCAGTTACTCCACGGGCTCTGGAAACACCATATATTTT.

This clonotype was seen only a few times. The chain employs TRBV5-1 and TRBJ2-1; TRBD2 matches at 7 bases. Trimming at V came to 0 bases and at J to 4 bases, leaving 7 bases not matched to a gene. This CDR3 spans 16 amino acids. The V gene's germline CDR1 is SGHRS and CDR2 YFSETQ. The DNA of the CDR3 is TGCGCCAGCAGCTTGGGCCCGCGGGAGCTTTACAATGAGCAGTTCTTC. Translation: CASSLGPRELYNEQFF.

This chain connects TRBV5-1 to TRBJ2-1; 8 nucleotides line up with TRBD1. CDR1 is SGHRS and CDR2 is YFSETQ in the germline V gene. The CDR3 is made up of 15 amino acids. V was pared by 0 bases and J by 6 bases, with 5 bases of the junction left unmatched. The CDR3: CASSLGTGFSNEQFF. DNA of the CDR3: TGCGCCAGCAGCTTGGGGACAGGGTTTTCCAATGAGCAGTTCTTC.

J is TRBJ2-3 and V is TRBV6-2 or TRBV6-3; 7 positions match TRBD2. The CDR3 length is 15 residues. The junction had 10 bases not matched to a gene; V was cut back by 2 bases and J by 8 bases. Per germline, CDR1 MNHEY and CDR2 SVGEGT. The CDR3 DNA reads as TGTGCCAGCAGTTACGACGGACTAGTCCCATTTACGCAGTATTTT. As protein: CASSYDGLVPFTQYF.

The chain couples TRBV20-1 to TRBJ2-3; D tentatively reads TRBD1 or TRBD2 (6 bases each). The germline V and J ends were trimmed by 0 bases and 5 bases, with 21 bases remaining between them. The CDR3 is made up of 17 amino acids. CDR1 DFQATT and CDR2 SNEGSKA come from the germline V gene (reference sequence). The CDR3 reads CSARDLYAGSRGDTQYF. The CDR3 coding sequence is TGCAGTGCTAGAGATCTCTACGCGGGGAGCAGGGGAGATACGCAGTATTTT.

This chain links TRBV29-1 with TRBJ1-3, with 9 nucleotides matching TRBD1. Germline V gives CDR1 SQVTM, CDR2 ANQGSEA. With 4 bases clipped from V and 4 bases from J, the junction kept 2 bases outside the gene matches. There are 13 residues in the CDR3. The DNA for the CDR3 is TGCAGCGTTGGGACAGGGGTCGGAAACACCATATATTTT. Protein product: CSVGTGVGNTIYF.

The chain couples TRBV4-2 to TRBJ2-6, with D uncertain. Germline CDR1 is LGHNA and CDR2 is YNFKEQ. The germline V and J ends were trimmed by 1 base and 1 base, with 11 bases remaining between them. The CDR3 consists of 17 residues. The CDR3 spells CASSQGGGNSGANVLTF. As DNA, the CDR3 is TGTGCCAGCAGCCAAGGAGGTGGTAATTCTGGGGCCAACGTCCTGACTTTC.

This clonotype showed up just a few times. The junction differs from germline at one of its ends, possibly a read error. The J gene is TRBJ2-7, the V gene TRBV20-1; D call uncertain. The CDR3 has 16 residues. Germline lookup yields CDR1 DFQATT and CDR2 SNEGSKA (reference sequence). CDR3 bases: TGCAGTCCTAGGGATCTCCAATCGCGTGGGTCCTACGAGCAGTACTTC. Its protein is CSPRDLQSRGSYEQYF.